This entry concerns a single T cell receptor (beta chain). Its antigen is still unknown. The source of the sample is a study of T cell responses to AZD1222 COVID-19 vaccine. The assay was immunoSEQ multiplex PCR, and TCRdb's table has in-frame clones only and misses some. The sample has approximately 70,000 clones; around 88% are singletons. Overall study results and limits: Receipt of two AZD1222 doses was followed by a rise in Spike-specific TCR breadth and depth. Most donors were white British, females outnumbered males, and clonal diversity was possibly underestimated. The study reported that nearly half of spike-specific TCRs target unmutated variant regions.

From germline, CDR1 is SGHVS and CDR2 FNYEAQ. Trimming took off 1 base at V and 4 bases at J, with 11 bases between the two ends. The CDR3 runs to 15 residues. The sequenced sample was peripheral blood, obtained 28 days after the second dose of the MenACWY control vaccine. The sequence came from an adult who received the MenACWY meningococcal vaccine as a control. The chain is built from TRBV7-6 and TRBJ2-1; D gene unclear. The DNA of the CDR3 is TGTGCCAGCAGCTTAGGGGCAGGAGCTTACAATGAGCAGTTCTTC. Translated: CASSLGAGAYNEQFF.